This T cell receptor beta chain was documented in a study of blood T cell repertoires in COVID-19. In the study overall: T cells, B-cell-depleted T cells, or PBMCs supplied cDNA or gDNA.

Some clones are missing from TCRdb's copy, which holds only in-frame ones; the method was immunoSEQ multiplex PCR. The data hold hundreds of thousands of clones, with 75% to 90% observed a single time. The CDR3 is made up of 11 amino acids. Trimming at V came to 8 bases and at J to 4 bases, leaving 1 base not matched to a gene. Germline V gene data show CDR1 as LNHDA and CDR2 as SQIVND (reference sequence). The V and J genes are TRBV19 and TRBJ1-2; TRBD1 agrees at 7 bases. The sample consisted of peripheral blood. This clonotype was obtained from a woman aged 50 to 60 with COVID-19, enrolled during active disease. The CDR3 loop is CASWDSYGYTF. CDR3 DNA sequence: TGTGCCAGTTGGGACAGCTATGGCTACACCTTC.